This T cell receptor beta chain was found in a study of blood T cell repertoires in COVID-19. Assay used: immunoSEQ multiplex PCR; TCRdb lists only in-frame clones, some missing. The sample shows 350,000 to 500,000 clones, roughly 84% of them seen only once. Participant ages covered roughly 18 to 89 years across 20 to 25 US areas. Self-reported history from a screening survey and questionnaire set each donor's cohort. Before they entered the study, exposed participants had met a COVID-19 case within 2 weeks. CDR3 length: 15 residues. Germline trimming cut 6 bases from V and 8 bases from J; bases unmatched to any gene: 7. CDR1 is WSHSY, CDR2 SAAADI, per germline.

The V gene is TRBV10-2, the J gene TRBJ2-2; TRBD2 agrees at 12 bases. The sample taken for sequencing was PBMCs or T cells enriched from blood (not recorded which). This TCR derives from a woman between 18 and 29 years old who had been exposed to COVID-19. The CDR3 protein is CASRLAGGRGGELFF. CDR3 sequence (DNA): TGCGCCAGCAGACTAGCGGGAGGCCGAGGAGGGGAGCTGTTTTTT.